A single sample is the source of the 18 T cell receptor beta chains below, sequenced in a study of T-cell reconstitution after alpha-beta-depleted transplantation in children. A TCRbeta library incorporating unique molecular identifiers was prepared. Via MiXCR, TCRdb re-called the PCR reads, giving one row per CDR3 protein. This table has more than 500,000 distinct CDR3 sequences, about an eighth appearing once. The material sequenced was PBMCs, mostly from graft donor cells, taken 180 days after TCRalphabeta/CD19-depleted stem cell transplant. The source is a female patient aged 2-9 years who had a stem cell transplant for aplastic anemia, so the T cells may come from the graft donor.

CDR3 in DNA: TGTGCCAGTGATAAATCCGGAACTGGAAACACCATATATTTT. Protein sequence: CASDKSGTGNTIYF. V and J are TRBV19 and TRBJ1-3; the D is unclear. The CDR3 is 14 amino acids. V was trimmed by 8 bases and J by 2 bases, leaving 13 bases between them. Germline CDR1 and CDR2: LNHDA and SQIVND (reference sequence).

V is TRBV4-3 and J is TRBJ2-1; D possibly corresponds to TRBD1 (6 bases). This CDR3 region has 14 residues. Germline CDR1 and CDR2: LGHNA and YSLEER. V gave up 0 bases and J gave up 7 bases, with 10 bases separating them. CDR3 DNA sequence: TGCGCCAGCAGCCAAGATTGGGACACGAATGAGCAGTTCTTC. This translates into CASSQDWDTNEQFF.

The table lists this clonotype with a few counts. The V and J genes are TRBV28 and TRBJ2-7, with D perhaps TRBD1 (5 bases). Trimming cost V 5 bases and J 2 bases, with 13 bases left between them. CDR1 is MDHEN and CDR2 is SYDVKM in the germline V gene. This CDR3 is 14 amino acids long. The CDR3 DNA sequence: TGTGCCAGCAGTCCTCCGACAGCTACCTACGAGCAGTACTTC. Translating gives CASSPPTATYEQYF.

V usage is TRBV24-1 and J usage is TRBJ2-1, with 10 bases that match TRBD2. The CDR3 is 14 residues long. The germline gives CDR1 KGHDR, CDR2 SFDVKD. Trimming took 4 bases from V and 6 from J; bases not matched to a gene: 2. The CDR3 sequence: CATSETSGANEQFF. CDR3 nucleotides: TGTGCCACCAGTGAAACTAGCGGGGCCAATGAGCAGTTCTTC.

The V gene is TRBV6-2 or TRBV6-3, the J gene TRBJ2-5; 7 bases map to TRBD2. Unmatched junction bases numbered 8, after V lost 5 bases and J lost 5 bases. Germline V gives CDR1 MNHEY, CDR2 SVGEGT. The CDR3 consists of 14 residues. The CDR3: CASSPWTSEETQYF. The CDR3 nucleotides read TGTGCCAGCAGTCCCTGGACTAGTGAGGAGACCCAGTACTTC.

On this clonotype itself: A junction end diverges from the germline sequence, so it may reflect a read error. Here the CDR3 reads CSVLSGNEKLYF. The CDR3, as DNA: TGCAGCGTTCTTTCGGGGAATGAAAAACTGTATTTT. J is TRBJ1-4 and V is TRBV29-1; D uncertain. The CDR3 covers 12 residues. The germline V gene encodes CDR1 SQVTM and CDR2 ANQGSEA.

This chain links TRBV18 with TRBJ2-1; perhaps TRBD1 as D (5 bases). V lost 6 bases, J lost 4 bases, and 16 bases lay in between. The CDR3 is 15 amino acids. In germline, CDR1 is KGHSH, CDR2 LQKENI. CDR3 DNA sequence: TGTGCCAGCTCCCCTAACGGACACCGTTACAATGAGCAGTTCTTC. Encoded protein: CASSPNGHRYNEQFF.

Only a few counts were recorded for this clonotype. This sequence joins TRBV6-5 and TRBJ2-5; 7 nucleotides align to TRBD1. Germline CDR1 MNHEY, CDR2 SVGAGI. This CDR3 is built from 14 residues. J lost 4 bases, V lost 2 bases, and 4 bases had no gene match. As DNA, the CDR3 is TGTGCCAGCAGTTACGTCCGGGACAGAGAGACCCAGTACTTC. Protein product: CASSYVRDRETQYF.

The chain couples TRBV7-8 to TRBJ2-7; D uncertain. This CDR3 contains 16 residues. V shed 5 bases and J shed 2 bases, with 19 bases lying between them. The germline V gene encodes CDR1 SGHVS and CDR2 FQNEAQ. This chain's CDR3 is CASSPRPAAIAYEQYF. The CDR3 DNA reads TGTGCCAGCAGCCCCCGGCCGGCGGCGATAGCCTACGAGCAGTACTTC. Full variable domain (rest looked up from reference TRBV7-8 and TRBJ2-7): GAGVSQSPRYKVAKRGQDVALRCDPISGHVSLFWYQQALGQGPEFLTYFQNEAQLDKSGLPSDRFFAERPEGSVSTLKIQRTQQEDSAVYLCASSPRPAAIAYEQYFGPGTRLTVT.

The chain links TRBV12-3 or TRBV12-4 to TRBJ2-5; D perhaps matches TRBD2 (5 bases). The CDR3 is 13 amino acids. With 7 bases removed from V and 7 bases from J, the gap between germline ends came to 16 bases. In DNA, the CDR3 is TGTGCCAGCACCGAACCGGGGATAGGGACCCAGTACTTC. It codes for CASTEPGIGTQYF.

The table lists this clonotype with a few counts. V is TRBV18 and J is TRBJ1-2; 7 bases are a match to TRBD1. Germline V gene sequence: CDR1 KGHSH, CDR2 LQKENI. The CDR3 spans 16 residues. Trimming took 4 bases from V and 0 from J; bases not matched to a gene: 8. The CDR3 DNA follows: TGTGCCAGCTCACTTTCGATGGGACAGACTAACTATGGCTACACCTTC. Translation: CASSLSMGQTNYGYTF. The whole variable domain, filled in from reference TRBV18 and TRBJ1-2, reads NAGVMQNPRHLVRRRGQEARLRCSPMKGHSHVYWYRQLPEEGLKFMVYLQKENIIDESGMPKERFSAEFPKEGPSILRIQQVVRGDSAAYFCASSLSMGQTNYGYTFGSGTRLTVV.

J is TRBJ2-2 and V is TRBV5-5, with D perhaps matching TRBD2 (6 bases). The CDR3 consists of 17 residues. V was clipped by 4 bases and J by 4 bases, with 20 bases between them. Germline CDR1 SGHKS, CDR2 YYEKEE (reference sequence). CDR3 bases: TGTGCCAGCAGCGATTTTGGGGCGGGACTCATCACCGGGGAGCTGTTTTTT. Translation gives CASSDFGAGLITGELFF.

This clonotype was detected many times. V usage is TRBV29-1 and J usage is TRBJ2-3, with a weak D call TRBD1 (5 bases). The V end lost 4 bases, the J end lost 2 bases, and 10 bases lay between the germline ends. This CDR3 has 13 residues. Germline V gene sequence: CDR1 SQVTM, CDR2 ANQGSEA. CDR3 sequence (DNA): TGCAGCGTTGGGGGCCACCACACAGATACGCAGTATTTT. Translating it yields CSVGGHHTDTQYF.

V is TRBV18 and J is TRBJ1-2; 11 bases are shared with TRBD1. Trimming took 6 bases from V and 3 from J; bases not matched to a gene: 3. Germline CDR1 KGHSH, CDR2 LQKENI. This CDR3 region has 14 residues. Written as DNA, the CDR3 is TGTGCCAGCTCGCGGGACAGGGGGGACTATGGCTACACCTTC. This codes for CASSRDRGDYGYTF.

This clonotype showed up many times. The gene calls are TRBV21-1 and TRBJ2-6; the D call in the table, TRBD1, was not verified against the DNA. TRBV21-1 is a pseudogene locus. This CDR3 is 18 amino acids long. CDR3: CASSNYVQGVGGANVLTF. CDR3 DNA: TGTGCCAGCAGCAATTACGTACAGGGGGTAGGTGGGGCCAACGTCCTGACTTTC.

Many counts were recorded for this clonotype. The chain is built from TRBV12-3 or TRBV12-4 and TRBJ2-7, with D maybe TRBD2 (6 bases). CDR3 length: 13 amino acids. V lost 8 bases and J 2 bases, leaving 13 bases between the germline ends. CDR3 residues: CASGASAPYEQYF. In DNA, the CDR3 is TGTGCCAGCGGGGCTAGCGCTCCCTACGAGCAGTACTTC.

V and J are TRBV12-3 or TRBV12-4 and TRBJ1-5; maybe TRBD1 (5 bases). Trimming removed 6 bases at V and 3 bases at J, with 15 bases between. This CDR3 region has 15 residues. The CDR3 bases are TGTGCCAGCAGCTCCGGGACGGCCATCAATCAGCCCCAGCATTTT. Protein sequence: CASSSGTAINQPQHF.

In this sample, this clonotype turned up a few times. The gene calls are TRBV7-2 and TRBJ1-5; D unclear. From germline, CDR1 is SGHTA and CDR2 FQGNSA. The CDR3 runs to 15 residues. Trimming pared 3 bases from V and 0 bases from J, leaving 9 bases between. The CDR3 coding sequence is TGTGCCAGCAGCTTTTACGGGGATAGCAATCAGCCCCAGCATTTT. Its protein is CASSFYGDSNQPQHF.